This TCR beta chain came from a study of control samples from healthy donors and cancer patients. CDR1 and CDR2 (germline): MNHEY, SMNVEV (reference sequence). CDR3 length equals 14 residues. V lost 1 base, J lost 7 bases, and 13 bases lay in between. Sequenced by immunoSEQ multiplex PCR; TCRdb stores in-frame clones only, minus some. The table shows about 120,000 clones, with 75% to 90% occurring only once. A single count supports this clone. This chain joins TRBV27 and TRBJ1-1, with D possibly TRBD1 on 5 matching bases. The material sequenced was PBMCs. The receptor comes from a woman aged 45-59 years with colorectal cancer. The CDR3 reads CASSLFSSGGEAFF. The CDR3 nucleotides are TGTGCCAGCAGTTTATTTTCCTCGGGGGGTGAAGCTTTCTTT.